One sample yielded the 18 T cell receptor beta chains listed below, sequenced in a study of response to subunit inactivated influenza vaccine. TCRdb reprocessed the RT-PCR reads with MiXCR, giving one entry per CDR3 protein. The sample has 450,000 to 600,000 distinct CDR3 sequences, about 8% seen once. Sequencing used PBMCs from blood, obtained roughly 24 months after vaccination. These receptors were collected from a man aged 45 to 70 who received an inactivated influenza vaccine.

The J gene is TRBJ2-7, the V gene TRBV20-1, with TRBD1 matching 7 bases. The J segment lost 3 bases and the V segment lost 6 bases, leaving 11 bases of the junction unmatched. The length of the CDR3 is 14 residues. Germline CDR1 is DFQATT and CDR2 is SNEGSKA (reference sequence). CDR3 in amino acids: CSATTGDGGYEQYF. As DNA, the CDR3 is TGCAGTGCAACAACAGGGGACGGTGGCTACGAGCAGTACTTC.

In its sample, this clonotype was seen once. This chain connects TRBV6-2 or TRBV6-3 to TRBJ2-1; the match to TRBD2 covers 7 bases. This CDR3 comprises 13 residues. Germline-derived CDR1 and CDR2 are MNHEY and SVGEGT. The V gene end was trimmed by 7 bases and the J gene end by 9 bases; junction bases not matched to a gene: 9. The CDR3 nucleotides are TGTGCCAGCAATTGGGGGGGACGGGGTGAGCAGTTCTTC. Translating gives CASNWGGRGEQFF.

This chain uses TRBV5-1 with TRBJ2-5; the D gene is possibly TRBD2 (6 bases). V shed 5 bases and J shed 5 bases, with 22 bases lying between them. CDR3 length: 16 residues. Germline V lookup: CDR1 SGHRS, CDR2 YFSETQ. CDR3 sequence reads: CASSLSGLLAWETQYF. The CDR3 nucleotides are TGCGCCAGCAGTCTCTCGGGCTTACTAGCTTGGGAGACCCAGTACTTC. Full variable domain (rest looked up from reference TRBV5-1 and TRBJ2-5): KAGVTQTPRYLIKTRGQQVTLSCSPISGHRSVSWYQQTPGQGLQFLFEYFSETQRNKGNFPGRFSGRQFSNSRSEMNVSTLELGDSALYLCASSLSGLLAWETQYFGPGTRLLVL.

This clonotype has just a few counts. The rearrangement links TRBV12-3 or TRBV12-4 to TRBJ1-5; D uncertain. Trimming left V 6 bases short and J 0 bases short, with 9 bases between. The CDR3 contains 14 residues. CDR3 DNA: TGTGCCAGCAGAAATGATATTAGCAATCAGCCCCAGCATTTT. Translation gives CASRNDISNQPQHF.

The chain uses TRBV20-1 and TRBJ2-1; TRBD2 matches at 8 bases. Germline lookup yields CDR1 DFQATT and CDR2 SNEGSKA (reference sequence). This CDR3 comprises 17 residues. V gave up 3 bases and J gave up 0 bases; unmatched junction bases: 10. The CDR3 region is CSASGTSGSSSYNEQFF. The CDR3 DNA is TGCAGTGCTAGCGGGACTAGTGGTTCAAGCTCCTACAATGAGCAGTTCTTC.

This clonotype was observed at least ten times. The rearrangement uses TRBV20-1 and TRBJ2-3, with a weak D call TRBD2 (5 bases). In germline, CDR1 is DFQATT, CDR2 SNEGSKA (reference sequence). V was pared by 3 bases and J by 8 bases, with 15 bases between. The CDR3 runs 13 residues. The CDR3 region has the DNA TGCAGTGCTAGGACTCAACTAGGTGGTACGCAGTATTTT. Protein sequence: CSARTQLGGTQYF.

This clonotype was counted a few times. DNA of the CDR3: TGCGCCAGCAGCCCGGGACTCCTCTTCACAGATACGCAGTATTTT. Translated, it gives CASSPGLLFTDTQYF. The J gene is TRBJ2-3, the V gene TRBV4-1, with D tentatively TRBD2 (6 bases). V was clipped by 4 bases and J by 2 bases, with 13 bases between them. Germline V CDR1 and CDR2: MGHRA, YSYEKL. This CDR3 comprises 15 residues.

In DNA form, the CDR3 reads TGTGCCAGCAGTTTACCTAGACTGGACTACAATGAGCAGTTCTTC. Encoded protein: CASSLPRLDYNEQFF. The V call is TRBV5-6, the J call TRBJ2-1; D remains unclear. Germline CDR1 SGHDT, CDR2 YYEEEE. This CDR3 is built from 15 residues. Trimming took 5 bases from V and 3 from J, leaving 15 bases between them.

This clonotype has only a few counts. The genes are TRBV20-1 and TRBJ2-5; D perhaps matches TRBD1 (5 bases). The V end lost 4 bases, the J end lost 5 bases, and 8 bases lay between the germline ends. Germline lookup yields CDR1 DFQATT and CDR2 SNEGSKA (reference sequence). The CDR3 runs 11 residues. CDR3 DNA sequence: TGCAGTGCTACTCAGGGTGAGACCCAGTACTTC. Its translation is CSATQGETQYF.

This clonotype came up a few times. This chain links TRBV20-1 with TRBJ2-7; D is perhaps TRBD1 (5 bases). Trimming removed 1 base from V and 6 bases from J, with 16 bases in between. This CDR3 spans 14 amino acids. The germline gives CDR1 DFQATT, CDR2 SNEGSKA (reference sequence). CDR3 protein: CSARADNQGTEQYF. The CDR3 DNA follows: TGCAGTGCTAGAGCCGACAACCAGGGTACCGAGCAGTACTTC.

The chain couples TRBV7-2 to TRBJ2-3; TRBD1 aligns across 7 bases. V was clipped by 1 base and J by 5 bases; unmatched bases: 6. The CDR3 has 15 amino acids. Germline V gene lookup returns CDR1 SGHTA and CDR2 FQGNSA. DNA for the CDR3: TGTGCCAGCAGCTTAGTGTCAGGGGGACGAGATACGCAGTATTTT. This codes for CASSLVSGGRDTQYF.

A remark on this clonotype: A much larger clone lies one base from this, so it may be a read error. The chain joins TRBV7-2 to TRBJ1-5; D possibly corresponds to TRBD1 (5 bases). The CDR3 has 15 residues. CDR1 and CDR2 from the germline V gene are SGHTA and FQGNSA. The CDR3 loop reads CAGSLGRQPNQPQHF. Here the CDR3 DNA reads TGTGCCGGCAGCTTAGGTAGACAGCCGAATCAGCCCCAGCATTTT.

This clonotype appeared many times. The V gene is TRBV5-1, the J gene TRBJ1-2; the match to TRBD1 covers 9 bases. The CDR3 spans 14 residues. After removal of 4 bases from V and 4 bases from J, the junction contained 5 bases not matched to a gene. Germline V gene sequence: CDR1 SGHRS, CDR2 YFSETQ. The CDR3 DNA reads TGCGCCAGCAGCCCTGGGACAGGGAGCTATGGCTACACCTTC. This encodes CASSPGTGSYGYTF.

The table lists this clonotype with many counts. CDR3: CASSLIHSTDTQYF. DNA for the CDR3: TGCGCCAGCAGCTTGATCCACAGCACAGATACGCAGTATTTT. This chain connects TRBV5-1 to TRBJ2-3; D unresolved. The CDR3 is made up of 14 amino acids. Germline values: CDR1 SGHRS, CDR2 YFSETQ. V lost 1 base to trimming and J lost 0 bases, with 6 bases between them. Full variable domain (remainder filled in from reference TRBV5-1 and TRBJ2-3): KAGVTQTPRYLIKTRGQQVTLSCSPISGHRSVSWYQQTPGQGLQFLFEYFSETQRNKGNFPGRFSGRQFSNSRSEMNVSTLELGDSALYLCASSLIHSTDTQYFGPGTRLTVL.

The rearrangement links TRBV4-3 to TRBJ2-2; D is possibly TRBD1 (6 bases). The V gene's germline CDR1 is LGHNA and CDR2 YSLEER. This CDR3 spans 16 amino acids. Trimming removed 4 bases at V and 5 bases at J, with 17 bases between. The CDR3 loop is CASSLVTGYRTGELFF. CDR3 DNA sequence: TGCGCCAGCAGCCTCGTTACAGGGTACCGGACCGGGGAGCTGTTTTTT.

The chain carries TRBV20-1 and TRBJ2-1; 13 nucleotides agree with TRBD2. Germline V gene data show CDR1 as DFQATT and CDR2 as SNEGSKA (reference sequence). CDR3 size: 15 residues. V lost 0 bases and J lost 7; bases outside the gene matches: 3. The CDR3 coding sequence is TGCAGTGCTAGAGAGACTAGCGGGAGGCTTAATGAGCAGTTCTTC. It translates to CSARETSGRLNEQFF.

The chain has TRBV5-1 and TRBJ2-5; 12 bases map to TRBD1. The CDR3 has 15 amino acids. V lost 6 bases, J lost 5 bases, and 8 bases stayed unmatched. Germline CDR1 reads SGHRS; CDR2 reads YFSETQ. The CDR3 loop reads CASTRGTGGMETQYF. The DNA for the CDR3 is TGCGCCAGCACGAGGGGGACAGGGGGCATGGAGACCCAGTACTTC. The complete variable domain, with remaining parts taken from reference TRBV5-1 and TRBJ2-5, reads KAGVTQTPRYLIKTRGQQVTLSCSPISGHRSVSWYQQTPGQGLQFLFEYFSETQRNKGNFPGRFSGRQFSNSRSEMNVSTLELGDSALYLCASTRGTGGMETQYFGPGTRLLVL.

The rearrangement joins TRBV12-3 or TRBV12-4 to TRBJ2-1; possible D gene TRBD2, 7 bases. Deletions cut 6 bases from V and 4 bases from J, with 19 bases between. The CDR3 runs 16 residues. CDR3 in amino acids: CASSSGGGGLYNEQFF. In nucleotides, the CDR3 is TGTGCCAGCAGCTCTGGGGGCGGGGGCCTTTACAATGAGCAGTTCTTC.